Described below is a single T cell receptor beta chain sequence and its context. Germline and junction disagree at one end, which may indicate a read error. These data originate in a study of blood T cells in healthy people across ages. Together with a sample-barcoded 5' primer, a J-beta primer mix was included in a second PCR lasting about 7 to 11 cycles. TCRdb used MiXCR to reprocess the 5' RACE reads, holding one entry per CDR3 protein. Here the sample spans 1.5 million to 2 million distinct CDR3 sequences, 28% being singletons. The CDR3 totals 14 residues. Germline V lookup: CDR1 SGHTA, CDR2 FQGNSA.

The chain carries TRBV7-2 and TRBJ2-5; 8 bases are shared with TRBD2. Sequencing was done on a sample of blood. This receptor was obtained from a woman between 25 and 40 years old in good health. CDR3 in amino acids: CACSLAGMRETQYF. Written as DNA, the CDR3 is TGTGCCTGCAGCTTAGCGGGGATGAGGGAGACCCAGTACTTC.